Sequencing of this T cell receptor (beta chain) was carried out in a study of blood T cell repertoires in COVID-19. Germline values: CDR1 SGHRS, CDR2 YFSETQ. With V trimmed by 0 bases and J by 2 bases, 5 bases remained unmatched. The CDR3 is made up of 16 amino acids. This clone appeared once. Repertoires were generated with immunoSEQ multiplex PCR, while TCRdb's copy carries only in-frame clones and drops some. The table records more than 45,000 clones, approximately 87% of them present only once. This receptor was obtained from a woman aged 60 to 75 with COVID-19, enrolled during active disease. This rearrangement joins TRBV5-1 to TRBJ2-1; TRBD2 agrees at 7 bases. The sequenced material came from peripheral blood. In DNA form, the CDR3 reads TGCGCCAGCAGCTTGGAAGCGGGGAGGGCCTACAATGAGCAGTTCTTC. Its translation is CASSLEAGRAYNEQFF.